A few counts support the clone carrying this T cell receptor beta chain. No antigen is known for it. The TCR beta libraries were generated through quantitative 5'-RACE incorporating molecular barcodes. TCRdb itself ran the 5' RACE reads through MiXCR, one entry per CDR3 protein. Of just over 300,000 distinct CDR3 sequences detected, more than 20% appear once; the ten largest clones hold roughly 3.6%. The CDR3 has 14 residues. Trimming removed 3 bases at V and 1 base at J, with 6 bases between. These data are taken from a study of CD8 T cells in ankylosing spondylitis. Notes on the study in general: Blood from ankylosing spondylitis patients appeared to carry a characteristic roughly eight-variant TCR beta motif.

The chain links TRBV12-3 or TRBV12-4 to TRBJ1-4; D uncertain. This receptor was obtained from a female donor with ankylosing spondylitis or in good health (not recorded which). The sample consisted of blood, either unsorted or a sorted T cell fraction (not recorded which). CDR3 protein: CASSFTRTNEKLFF. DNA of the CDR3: TGTGCCAGCAGTTTTACCCGAACTAATGAAAAACTGTTTTTT.